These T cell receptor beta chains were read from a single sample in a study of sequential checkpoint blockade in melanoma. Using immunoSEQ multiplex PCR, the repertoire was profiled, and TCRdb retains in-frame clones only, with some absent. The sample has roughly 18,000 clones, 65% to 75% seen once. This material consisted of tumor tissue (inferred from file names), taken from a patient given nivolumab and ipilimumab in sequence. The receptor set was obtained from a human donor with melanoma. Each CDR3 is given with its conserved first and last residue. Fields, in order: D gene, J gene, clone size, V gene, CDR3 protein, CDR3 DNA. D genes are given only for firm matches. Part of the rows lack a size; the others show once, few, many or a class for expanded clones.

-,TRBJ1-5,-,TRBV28,CASSQTSNSNQPQHF,TGTGCCAGCAGCCAGACAAGCAATAGCAATCAGCCCCAGCATTTT
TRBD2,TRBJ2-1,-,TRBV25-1,CASSVGRDYNEQFF,TGTGCCAGCAGTGTCGGGAGGGATTACAATGAGCAGTTCTTC
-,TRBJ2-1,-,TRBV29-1,CSVAGTYNEQFF,TGCAGCGTTGCGGGCACATACAATGAGCAGTTCTTC
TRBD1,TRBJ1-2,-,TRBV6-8,CAARSDGGGQGSDGYTF,TGTGCCGCGAGGTCTGACGGAGGGGGACAGGGGTCGGATGGCTACACCTTC
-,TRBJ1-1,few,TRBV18,CASSPPGTVNTEAFF,TGTGCCAGCTCACCACCCGGGACTGTGAACACTGAAGCTTTCTTT
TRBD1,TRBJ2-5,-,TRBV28,CASSEDRGLMETQYF,TGTGCCAGCAGTGAGGACAGGGGCCTGATGGAGACCCAGTACTTC
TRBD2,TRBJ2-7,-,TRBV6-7,CASSSWASGYEQYF,TGTGCCAGCAGTTCGTGGGCTAGCGGGTACGAGCAGTACTTC
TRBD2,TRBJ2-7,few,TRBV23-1,CASHLTSAGEQYF,TGCGCCAGCCACCTGACTAGCGCTGGGGAGCAGTACTTC
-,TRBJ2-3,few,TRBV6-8,CAISTRPSDTQYF,TGTGCCATCAGTACACGACCCTCAGATACGCAGTATTTT
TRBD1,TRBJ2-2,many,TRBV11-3,CASSLDQGVVGTGELFF,TGTGCCAGCAGCTTAGATCAGGGGGTCGTGGGCACCGGGGAGCTGTTTTTT
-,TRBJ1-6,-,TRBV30,CAWRRLSDSPLHF,TGTGCCTGGAGACGGCTTTCTGATTCACCCCTCCACTTT
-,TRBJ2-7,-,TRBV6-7,CATSRMTMYEQYF,TGTGCCACCTCCAGGATGACTATGTACGAGCAGTACTTC
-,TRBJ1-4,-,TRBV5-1,CASSLGQEGEKLFF,TGCGCCAGCAGCTTGGGGCAGGAGGGTGAAAAACTGTTTTTT
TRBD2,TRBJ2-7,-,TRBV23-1,CASSPPSASGLSSYEQYF,TGCGCCAGCAGTCCCCCGTCGGCTAGCGGGCTGAGCTCCTACGAGCAGTACTTC
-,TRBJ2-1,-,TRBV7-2,CASSRSGTTYNEQFF,TGTGCCAGCAGCCGGTCGGGGACCACCTACAATGAGCAGTTCTTC
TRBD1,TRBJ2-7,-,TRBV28,CASSFRDRGKYEQYF,TGTGCCAGCAGTTTTCGCGACAGGGGAAAGTACGAGCAGTACTTC
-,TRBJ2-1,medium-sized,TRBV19,CASSPPDTSYNEQFF,TGTGCCAGTAGTCCCCCCGACACCTCCTACAATGAGCAGTTCTTC
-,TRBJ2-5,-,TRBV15,CARSFRDQTPETQYF,TGTGCCAGAAGCTTCCGGGACCAGACCCCAGAGACCCAGTACTTC